This is a list of T cell receptor beta chains from one sample in a study of response to subunit inactivated influenza vaccine. TCRdb used MiXCR to reprocess the RT-PCR reads, holding one entry per CDR3 protein. The data show hundreds of thousands of distinct CDR3 sequences, about an eighth seen once. This material consisted of PBMCs from blood, taken on the day of vaccination. All receptors come from a man aged 45 to 65 who received an inactivated influenza vaccine. CDR3s include the opening cysteine and the closing phenylalanine or tryptophan. A D gene is named only where the DNA matches it firmly. Some rows mark clone size as missing; the rest say once, few, many or name a class of expanded clone.

TRBJ1-1	TRBV18	few	TRBD1	TGTGCCAGTTACAGACAGGGGCGGAACACTGAAGCTTTCTTT	CASYRQGRNTEAFF
TRBJ2-6	TRBV2	few	NA	TGTGCCAGCAGTGACCCTCGTGGGGCCAACGTCCTGACTTTC	CASSDPRGANVLTF
TRBJ2-1	TRBV18	NA	TRBD2	TGTGCCAGCTCACCCTACGGGACTAGCGGGTACAATGAGCAGTTCTTC	CASSPYGTSGYNEQFF
TRBJ2-5	TRBV30	few	NA	TGTGCCTGGAGTCTAGGACACCAAGAGACCCAGTACTTC	CAWSLGHQETQYF
TRBJ2-4	TRBV7-8	few	NA	TGTGCCAGCAGCCCAAAGGGGCTGGCCAAAAACATTCAGTACTTC	CASSPKGLAKNIQYF
TRBJ1-4	TRBV4-3	many	NA	TGCGCCAGCAGCACGGGTGAAAAACTGTTTTTT	CASSTGEKLFF
TRBJ2-3	TRBV12-3/TRBV12-4	NA	TRBD1	TGTGCCAGCAGTTCCCGGGACAGGGGGGCTTTGACGCAGTATTTT	CASSSRDRGALTQYF
TRBJ2-7	TRBV7-3	NA	TRBD1	TGTGCCAGCAGCCTAACCGGGACAGGGGGGCGCGAGCAGTACTTC	CASSLTGTGGREQYF
TRBJ2-3	TRBV29-1	NA	TRBD2	TGCAGCGCCAGGACTAGCGGGAGGGATACGCAGTATTTT	CSARTSGRDTQYF
TRBJ2-7	TRBV5-1	few	TRBD2	TGCGCCAGCAGCGCCGCCGGGACTAGAGAGGAGCAGTACTTC	CASSAAGTREEQYF